Included here is one T cell receptor beta chain sequence, with context. Its antigen is unidentified. CD45RO-negative, CCR7-positively selected cells formed the naive CD8 fraction, excluding terminally differentiated effector memory CD45RA+ cells. Sequencing used immunoSEQ multiplex PCR; TCRdb keeps in-frame clones, though not all of them. The table includes about 2 million clones, approximately 94% detected once. The data derive from a study of shared clonotypes between healthy human individuals. Notes on the study in general: What rarefaction showed was incomplete sorted-subset sequencing despite large depth.

CDR3 length: 14 amino acids. The J segment lost 7 bases and the V segment lost 4 bases, leaving 9 bases of the junction unmatched. CDR1 and CDR2 (germline): MGHRA, YSYEKL. The sequence derives from a man between 18 and 29 years old in good health. The rearrangement links TRBV4-1 to TRBJ1-1; 7 nucleotides line up with TRBD1. Sequenced input: naive CD8+ T cells sorted from blood. Here the CDR3 reads CASSPLGQRGEAFF. CDR3 nucleotides: TGCGCCAGCAGCCCGTTGGGACAGCGGGGTGAAGCTTTCTTT.